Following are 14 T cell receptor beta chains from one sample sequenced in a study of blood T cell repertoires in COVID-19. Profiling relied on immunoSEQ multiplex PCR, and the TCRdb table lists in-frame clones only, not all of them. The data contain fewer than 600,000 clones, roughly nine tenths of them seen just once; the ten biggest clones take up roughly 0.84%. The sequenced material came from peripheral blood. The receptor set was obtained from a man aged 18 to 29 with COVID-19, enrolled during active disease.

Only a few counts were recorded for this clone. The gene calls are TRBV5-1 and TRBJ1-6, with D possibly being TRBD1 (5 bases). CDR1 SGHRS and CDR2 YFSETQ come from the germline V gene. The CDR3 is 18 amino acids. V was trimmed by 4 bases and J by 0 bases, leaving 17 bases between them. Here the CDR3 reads CASSPGQLASSYNSPLHF. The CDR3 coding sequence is TGCGCCAGCAGCCCAGGACAATTGGCGAGCTCCTATAATTCACCCCTCCACTTT.

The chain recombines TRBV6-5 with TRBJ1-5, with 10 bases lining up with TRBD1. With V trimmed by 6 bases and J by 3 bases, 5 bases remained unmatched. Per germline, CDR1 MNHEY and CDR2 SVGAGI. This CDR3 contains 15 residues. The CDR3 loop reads CASRSDRGDNQPQHF. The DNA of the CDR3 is TGTGCCAGCAGGTCGGACAGGGGGGACAATCAGCCCCAGCATTTT.

This CDR3 reads CASRPQVHYGYTF. CDR3 nucleotide sequence: TGTGCCAGCAGGCCACAGGTCCACTATGGCTACACCTTC. The chain links TRBV6-5 to TRBJ1-2; possible D gene TRBD1, 5 bases. The CDR3 totals 13 residues. V was trimmed by 6 bases and J by 3 bases, leaving 11 bases between them. Germline CDR1 is MNHEY and CDR2 is SVGAGI.

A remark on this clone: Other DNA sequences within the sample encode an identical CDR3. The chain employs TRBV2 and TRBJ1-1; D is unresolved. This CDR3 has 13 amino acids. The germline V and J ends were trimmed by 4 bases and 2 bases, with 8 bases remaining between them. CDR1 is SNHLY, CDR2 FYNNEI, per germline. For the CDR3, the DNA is TGTGCCAGCAGTGCGGAGGGAAACACTGAAGCTTTCTTT. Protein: CASSAEGNTEAFF.

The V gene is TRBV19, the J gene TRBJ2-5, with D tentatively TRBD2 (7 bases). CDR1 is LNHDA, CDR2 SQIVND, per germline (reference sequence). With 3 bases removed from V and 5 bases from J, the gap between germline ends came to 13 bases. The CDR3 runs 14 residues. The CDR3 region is CASSIGGAGETQYF. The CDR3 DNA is TGTGCCAGTAGTATTGGGGGGGCTGGGGAGACCCAGTACTTC.

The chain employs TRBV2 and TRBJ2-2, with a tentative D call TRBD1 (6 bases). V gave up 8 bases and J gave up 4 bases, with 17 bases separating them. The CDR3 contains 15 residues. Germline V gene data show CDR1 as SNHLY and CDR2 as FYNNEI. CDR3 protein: CASRRQDTFTGELFF. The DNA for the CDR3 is TGTGCCAGCCGCCGACAGGATACCTTCACCGGGGAGCTGTTTTTT.

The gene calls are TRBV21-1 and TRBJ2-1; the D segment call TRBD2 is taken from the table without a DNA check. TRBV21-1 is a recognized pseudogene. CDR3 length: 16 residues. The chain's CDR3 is CASSGRLRRTYNEQFF. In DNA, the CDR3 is TGTGCCAGCAGCGGCCGACTACGCCGAACCTACAATGAGCAGTTCTTC.

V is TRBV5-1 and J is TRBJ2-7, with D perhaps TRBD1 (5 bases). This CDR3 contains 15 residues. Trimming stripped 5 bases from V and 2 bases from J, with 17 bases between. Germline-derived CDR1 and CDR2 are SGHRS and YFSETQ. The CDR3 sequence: CASSQQDKGAYEQYF. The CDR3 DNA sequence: TGCGCCAGCAGTCAACAGGACAAAGGAGCCTACGAGCAGTACTTC.

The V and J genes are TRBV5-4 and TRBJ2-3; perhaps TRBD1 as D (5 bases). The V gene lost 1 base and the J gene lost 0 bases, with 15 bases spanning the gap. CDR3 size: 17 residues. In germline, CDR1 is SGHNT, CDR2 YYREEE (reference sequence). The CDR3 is CASSLPIQTVSTDTQYF. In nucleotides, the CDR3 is TGTGCCAGCAGCTTGCCCATTCAGACAGTGAGCACAGATACGCAGTATTTT.

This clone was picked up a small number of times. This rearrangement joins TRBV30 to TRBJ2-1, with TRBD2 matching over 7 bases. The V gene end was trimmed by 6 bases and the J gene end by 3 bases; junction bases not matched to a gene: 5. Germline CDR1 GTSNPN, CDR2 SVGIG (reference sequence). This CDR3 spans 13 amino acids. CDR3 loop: CACERENYNEQFF. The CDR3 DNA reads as TGTGCCTGCGAGCGGGAAAACTACAATGAGCAGTTCTTC.

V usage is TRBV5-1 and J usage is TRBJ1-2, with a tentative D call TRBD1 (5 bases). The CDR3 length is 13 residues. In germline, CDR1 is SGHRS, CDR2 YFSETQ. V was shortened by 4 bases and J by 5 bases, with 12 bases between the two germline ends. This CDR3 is CASSDTGDYGYTF. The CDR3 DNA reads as TGCGCCAGCAGCGACACAGGAGATTATGGCTACACCTTC.

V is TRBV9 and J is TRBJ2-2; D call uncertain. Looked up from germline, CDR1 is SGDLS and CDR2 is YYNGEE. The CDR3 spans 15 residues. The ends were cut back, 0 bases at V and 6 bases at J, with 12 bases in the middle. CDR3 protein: CASSVGLLMAGELFF. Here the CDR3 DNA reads TGTGCCAGCAGCGTAGGACTCTTAATGGCCGGGGAGCTGTTTTTT.

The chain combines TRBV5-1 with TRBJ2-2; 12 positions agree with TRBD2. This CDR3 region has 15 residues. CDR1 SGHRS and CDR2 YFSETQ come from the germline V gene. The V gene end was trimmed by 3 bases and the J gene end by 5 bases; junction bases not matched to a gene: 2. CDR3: CASSYTSGGTGELFF. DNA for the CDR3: TGCGCCAGCAGCTACACTAGCGGGGGGACCGGGGAGCTGTTTTTT.

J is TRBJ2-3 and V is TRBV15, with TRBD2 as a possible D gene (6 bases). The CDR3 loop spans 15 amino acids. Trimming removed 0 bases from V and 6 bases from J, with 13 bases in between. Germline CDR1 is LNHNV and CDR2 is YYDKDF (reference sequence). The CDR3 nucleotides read TGTGCCACCAGCAGAGATCGGGCCGCGGGGGATACGCAGTATTTT. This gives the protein CATSRDRAAGDTQYF. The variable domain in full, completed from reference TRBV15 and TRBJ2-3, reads DAMVIQNPRYQVTQFGKPVTLSCSQTLNHNVMYWYQQKSSQAPKLLFHYYDKDFNNEADTPDNFQSRRPNTSFCFLDIRSPGLGDTAMYLCATSRDRAAGDTQYFGPGTRLTVL.